Listed below are T cell receptor beta chains from one sample, sequenced in a study of T cells in localized non-small cell lung cancer. Sequencing was performed with immunoSEQ multiplex PCR; in TCRdb, only in-frame clones are kept and a portion is missing. This sample has approximately 12,000 clones, with roughly 84% found just once. The material sequenced was peripheral blood, taken before any cancer treatment. The receptor source for this set is a male donor aged 60 or over with stage I lung adenocarcinoma. The CDR3 runs from the conserved cysteine through the conserved F or W. Fields, in order: CDR3 protein, V gene, J gene.

CDR3aa: CASSPGQIHTGELFF
v_gene: TRBV5-1
j_gene: TRBJ2-2

CDR3aa: CASQPGRAPYEQYF
v_gene: TRBV28
j_gene: TRBJ2-7

CDR3aa: CASSMGTERVNTEAFF
v_gene: TRBV19
j_gene: TRBJ1-1

CDR3aa: CATTPPGQGDGYTF
v_gene: TRBV28
j_gene: TRBJ1-2

CDR3aa: CASSLGGKQPQHF
v_gene: TRBV7-2
j_gene: TRBJ1-5

CDR3aa: CASSLSGTGAGELFF
v_gene: TRBV7-2
j_gene: TRBJ2-2

CDR3aa: CASSLNGRSGNTIYF
v_gene: TRBV2
j_gene: TRBJ1-3

CDR3aa: CASSEIAGGGEQYF
v_gene: TRBV10-2
j_gene: TRBJ2-7

CDR3aa: CASSLVQGARNEQFF
v_gene: TRBV7-3
j_gene: TRBJ2-1

CDR3aa: CASSLGQGSGSNQPQHF
v_gene: TRBV7-2
j_gene: TRBJ1-5

CDR3aa: CASSPLERGTYEQYF
v_gene: TRBV7-2
j_gene: TRBJ2-7

CDR3aa: CAWSVLLETGELFF
v_gene: TRBV30
j_gene: TRBJ2-2

CDR3aa: CASRTGTINRRDPQETQYF
v_gene: TRBV18
j_gene: TRBJ2-5

CDR3aa: CASSHLPTGEGNQPQHF
v_gene: TRBV27
j_gene: TRBJ1-5

CDR3aa: CASSDLLASSYNEQFF
v_gene: TRBV25-1
j_gene: TRBJ2-1

CDR3aa: CASSPPAGAAYEQYF
v_gene: TRBV18
j_gene: TRBJ2-7

CDR3aa: CASSASGSWEPQHF
v_gene: TRBV6-5
j_gene: TRBJ1-5

CDR3aa: CASSQESTWSGNTIYF
v_gene: TRBV13
j_gene: TRBJ1-3

CDR3aa: CASSLDRHYGYTF
v_gene: TRBV12-1
j_gene: TRBJ1-2

CDR3aa: CASSIVGSYNEQFF
v_gene: TRBV19
j_gene: TRBJ2-1

CDR3aa: CASRLNSNQPQHF
v_gene: TRBV19
j_gene: TRBJ1-5

CDR3aa: CASSRTSGGYSDTQYF
v_gene: TRBV19
j_gene: TRBJ2-3

CDR3aa: CAISEPSAGRGRRDTQYF
v_gene: TRBV10-3
j_gene: TRBJ2-3

CDR3aa: CASSQATGDHEQFF
v_gene: TRBV4-2
j_gene: TRBJ2-1

CDR3aa: CSVRDRGLDEQFF
v_gene: TRBV29-1
j_gene: TRBJ2-1

CDR3aa: CASRDASRGDTQYF
v_gene: TRBV7-3
j_gene: TRBJ2-3

CDR3aa: CASSQDAFTWGAGGYTF
v_gene: TRBV4-1
j_gene: TRBJ1-2

CDR3aa: CASSQTISGTTVWFF
v_gene: TRBV4-3
j_gene: TRBJ2-1

CDR3aa: CASSPSGTGTYGYTF
v_gene: TRBV7-2
j_gene: TRBJ1-2

CDR3aa: CASSPGRDYGYTF
v_gene: TRBV18
j_gene: TRBJ1-2

CDR3aa: CASSVRGQAKNIQYF
v_gene: TRBV10-1
j_gene: TRBJ2-4

CDR3aa: CASSASTRDEQYF
v_gene: TRBV9
j_gene: TRBJ2-7

CDR3aa: CASSYGGGTEAFF
v_gene: TRBV6-5
j_gene: TRBJ1-1

CDR3aa: CASSVEPLVKLFF
v_gene: TRBV6-1
j_gene: TRBJ1-4

CDR3aa: CASSRPRDTLRPDTQYF
v_gene: TRBV28
j_gene: TRBJ2-3

CDR3aa: CAIKGPGETQYF
v_gene: TRBV10-3
j_gene: TRBJ2-5

CDR3aa: CASSLGGYAQYF
v_gene: TRBV27
j_gene: TRBJ2-3

CDR3aa: CASSFGLAGGQVGETQYF
v_gene: TRBV12-1
j_gene: TRBJ2-5

CDR3aa: CASSPTEASNQPQHF
v_gene: TRBV6-1
j_gene: TRBJ1-5

CDR3aa: CASSPDDTGDTDTQYF
v_gene: TRBV11-2
j_gene: TRBJ2-3

CDR3aa: CASSLITDTQYF
v_gene: TRBV7-2
j_gene: TRBJ2-3

CDR3aa: CASSDPGQGLSEQYF
v_gene: TRBV6-1
j_gene: TRBJ2-7

CDR3aa: CASSALDRSSTDTQYF
v_gene: TRBV18
j_gene: TRBJ2-3

CDR3aa: CASSIQGIAYNEQFF
v_gene: TRBV5-1
j_gene: TRBJ2-1

CDR3aa: CASLTSKADHQETQYF
v_gene: TRBV28
j_gene: TRBJ2-5

CDR3aa: CASSRRTAEAFF
v_gene: TRBV5-6
j_gene: TRBJ1-1

CDR3aa: CASSITGTLFQPQHF
v_gene: TRBV19
j_gene: TRBJ1-5

CDR3aa: CASSLATDRGEQYF
v_gene: TRBV11-1
j_gene: TRBJ2-7

CDR3aa: CASSLDAPPDTQYF
v_gene: TRBV7-2
j_gene: TRBJ2-3

CDR3aa: CAIRSGINTGELFF
v_gene: TRBV28
j_gene: TRBJ2-2

CDR3aa: CASTPVAGGRADTQYF
v_gene: TRBV4-3
j_gene: TRBJ2-3